This TCR beta chain emerged from a study of cytomegalovirus exposure and HLA in healthy donors. General study points: A later analysis reportedly identified an Asian-associated ancestry cluster as carrying fewer N-insertions than the 666-donor mean.

While unrecorded immune exposures were likely, the donors were nominally healthy when sampled. PCR primers comprised 60 Vbeta and 13 Jbeta primers. Sequencing used immunoSEQ multiplex PCR; TCRdb keeps in-frame clones, though not all of them. The sample lists 200,000 to 250,000 clones, more than 85% occurring once. Deletions cut 3 bases from V and 1 base from J, with 13 bases between. The CDR3 consists of 15 residues. Per germline, CDR1 SGHKS and CDR2 YYEKEE (reference sequence). Of note for this clone: The antigen remains unidentified.

The rearrangement links TRBV5-5 to TRBJ1-1, with D possibly being TRBD1 (5 bases). What was sequenced was PBMCs. This TCR came from a woman between 18 and 29 years old in good health and CMV-seronegative. Written as DNA, the CDR3 is TGTGCCAGCAGCTGGATCGCAGGGTCGAACACTGAAGCTTTCTTT. Translation gives CASSWIAGSNTEAFF. The whole variable domain, filled in from reference TRBV5-5 and TRBJ1-1, reads DAGVTQSPTHLIKTRGQQVTLRCSPISGHKSVSWYQQVLGQGPQFIFQYYEKEERGRGNFPDRFSARQFPNYSSELNVNALLLGDSALYLCASSWIAGSNTEAFFGQGTRLTVV.